The 14 T cell receptor beta chains given below trace back to one sample, sequenced in a study of T cells in Graves' hyperthyroidism and ophthalmopathy. RNA transcripts provided the source from which TCR beta CDR3 regions were amplified. First-round RT-PCR targeting the TCR CDR3 was performed with the HTBI primer set. Via MiXCR, TCRdb re-called the multiplex PCR reads, giving one row per CDR3 protein. The table has about 400,000 distinct CDR3 sequences, around 25% seen once; the top ten hold about 70%. Sequencing was performed on blood. Receptor source: a man in his fifties or sixties with Graves' hyperthyroidism.

The V gene is TRBV24-1, the J gene TRBJ2-2, with 14 bases that match TRBD2. This CDR3 region has 18 residues. The junction had 11 bases not matched to a gene; V was cut back by 7 bases and J by 5 bases. Germline V gene lookup returns CDR1 KGHDR and CDR2 SFDVKD. The CDR3 sequence: CATSPRRGLAGETGELFF. In DNA, the CDR3 is TGTGCCACCAGCCCAAGAAGGGGACTAGCGGGAGAAACCGGGGAGCTGTTTTTT.

V gene TRBV3-1 combines with J gene TRBJ2-7; the D gene is possibly TRBD1 (6 bases). V was trimmed by 1 base and J by 6 bases, leaving 10 bases between them. Per the germline V gene, CDR1 is LGHDT and CDR2 is YNNKEL (reference sequence). This CDR3 region has 13 residues. DNA for the CDR3: TGTGCCAGCAGCCAAGGCAGGGGTGTCGAGCAGTACTTC. Encoded protein: CASSQGRGVEQYF.

This clonotype was seen repeatedly, ten times or more. This chain links TRBV11-2 with TRBJ2-1; maybe TRBD2 (5 bases). The CDR3 runs to 13 residues. Germline V CDR1 and CDR2: SGHAT, FQNNGV. V lost 6 bases and J 6 bases, leaving 12 bases between the germline ends. CDR3 residues: CASRSGFANEQFF. CDR3 DNA sequence: TGTGCCAGCAGATCGGGGTTTGCCAATGAGCAGTTCTTC.

The chain recombines TRBV20-1 with TRBJ2-5; 11 nucleotides agree with TRBD2. This CDR3 is built from 16 residues. With 5 bases clipped from V and 5 bases from J, the junction kept 13 bases outside the gene matches. The germline V gene has CDR1 DFQATT and CDR2 SNEGSKA (reference sequence). Here the CDR3 reads CSAGALRLAGRETQYF. In nucleotides, the CDR3 is TGCAGTGCTGGAGCGCTCCGACTAGCGGGAAGGGAGACCCAGTACTTC.

This clonotype has a count of ten or more. The V and J genes are TRBV3-1 and TRBJ2-3; 9 bases match TRBD2. The CDR3 has 16 residues. V lost 0 bases to trimming and J lost 1 base; unmatched junction nucleotides: 2. Per the germline V gene, CDR1 is LGHDT and CDR2 is YNNKEL (reference sequence). CDR3 loop: CASSQELAGRTDTQYF. CDR3 DNA: TGTGCCAGCAGCCAAGAACTAGCGGGCCGCACAGATACGCAGTATTTT.

In its sample, this clonotype was seen many times. This chain uses TRBV24-1 with TRBJ2-3, with 13 bases identical to TRBD2. Trimming at V came to 12 bases and at J to 4 bases, leaving 9 bases not matched to a gene. The CDR3 totals 15 residues. CDR1 is KGHDR and CDR2 is SFDVKD in the germline V gene. In nucleotides, the CDR3 is TGTGCCTCCGGGCGGACTAGCGGGAGTGCAGATACGCAGTATTTT. The encoded protein is CASGRTSGSADTQYF.

The chain employs TRBV7-9 and TRBJ2-3; tentatively, D is TRBD2 (6 bases). The CDR3 is 17 amino acids. V lost 1 base to trimming and J lost 6 bases, with 20 bases between them. CDR1 and CDR2 (germline): SEHNR, FQNEAQ (reference sequence). CDR3 in amino acids: CASSLGAVSGVADTQYF. The CDR3 DNA follows: TGTGCCAGCAGCTTAGGCGCGGTTTCGGGGGTAGCGGATACGCAGTATTTT.

This chain joins TRBV12-3 or TRBV12-4 and TRBJ1-1; tentative D call: TRBD1 (5 bases). This CDR3 has 12 amino acids. V lost 5 bases and J lost 8, with 12 bases in between. DNA of the CDR3: TGTGCCAGCAGTCCGTCAGGGATAGAAGCTTTCTTT. Its translation is CASSPSGIEAFF.

The rearrangement joins TRBV3-1 to TRBJ2-3, with 12 bases that match TRBD2. This CDR3 region has 17 residues. The germline V gene has CDR1 LGHDT and CDR2 YNNKEL (reference sequence). V gave up 4 bases and J gave up 1 base; unmatched junction bases: 6. CDR3 sequence: CASSPRLAGVGTDTQYF. CDR3 sequence (DNA): TGTGCCAGCAGCCCACGACTAGCGGGAGTTGGCACAGATACGCAGTATTTT.

This chain links TRBV6-1 with TRBJ1-1; the D gene is possibly TRBD1 (5 bases). V lost 5 bases and J 6 bases, leaving 16 bases between the germline ends. Germline V lookup: CDR1 MNHNS, CDR2 SASEGT. The CDR3 contains 14 residues. CDR3 sequence: CASSSRGPVAEAFF. The CDR3 coding sequence is TGTGCCAGCAGTTCGAGGGGTCCGGTCGCTGAAGCTTTCTTT.

The rearrangement joins TRBV30 to TRBJ2-3; TRBD1 matches 10 bases. Looked up from germline, CDR1 is GTSNPN and CDR2 is SVGIG (reference sequence). V shed 5 bases and J 0 bases; nucleotides not matched to a gene: 5. The CDR3 sequence is 15 residues long. CDR3 loop: CAWSPGQGSTDTQYF. Written as DNA, the CDR3 is TGTGCCTGGTCTCCGGGACAGGGGAGCACAGATACGCAGTATTTT.

This clonotype was recorded at least ten times. DNA for the CDR3: TGTGCCAGCAGGGGTTTCAACACTGAAGCTTTCTTT. Its protein product is CASRGFNTEAFF. The chain combines TRBV28 with TRBJ1-1; D not certain. Trimming removed 6 bases from V and 2 bases from J, with 7 bases in between. CDR1 MDHEN and CDR2 SYDVKM come from the germline V gene. This CDR3 is built from 12 residues.

The chain employs TRBV5-1 and TRBJ2-2, with 10 bases lining up with TRBD1. The CDR3 extends over 14 amino acids. The ends lost 6 bases at V and 7 bases at J; junction bases unmatched: 6. Germline CDR1 is SGHRS and CDR2 is YFSETQ. In nucleotides, the CDR3 is TGCGCCAGCAACCCGACAGGGGGCAGCGGGGAGCTGTTTTTT. This codes for CASNPTGGSGELFF.

The rearrangement joins TRBV19 to TRBJ1-1; a weak D match, TRBD1 (6 bases). Germline V gene data show CDR1 as LNHDA and CDR2 as SQIVND (reference sequence). This CDR3 has 15 residues. Trimming pared 3 bases from V and 0 bases from J, leaving 11 bases between. Here the CDR3 DNA reads TGTGCCAGTAGTATGGGCAGGGGCATGAACACTGAAGCTTTCTTT. It yields the protein CASSMGRGMNTEAFF. The complete variable domain, with remaining parts taken from reference TRBV19 and TRBJ1-1, reads DGGITQSPKYLFRKEGQNVTLSCEQNLNHDAMYWYRQDPGQGLRLIYYSQIVNDFQKGDIAEGYSVSREKKESFPLTVTSAQKNPTAFYLCASSMGRGMNTEAFFGQGTRLTVV.